Shown below are 12 T cell receptor beta chains from a single sample sequenced in a study of shared clonotypes between healthy human individuals. The method was immunoSEQ multiplex PCR; TCRdb's version includes in-frame clones alone and lacks a portion of them. The data contain some 2,100,000 clones, just over 90% of them singletons. Naive-designated CD8 cells lacked CD45RO, were positively enriched for CCR7, and omitted terminally differentiated effector memory CD45RA+ cells. Sequencing used naive CD8+ T cells from PBMCs. The receptor set was obtained from a man aged 18 to 29 in good health. Some clones in this sample may be carry-over from other donors' samples.

This rearrangement joins TRBV2 to TRBJ2-6; no clear D. From germline, CDR1 is SNHLY and CDR2 FYNNEI. Trimming shortened V by 4 bases and J by 2 bases, and 6 bases separated the two germline ends. This CDR3 region has 14 residues. This CDR3 is CASSGSTGANVLTF. Written as DNA, the CDR3 is TGTGCCAGCAGTGGTAGTACTGGGGCCAACGTCCTGACTTTC.

V gene TRBV5-6 combines with J gene TRBJ2-1; D might be TRBD2 (5 bases). The V end lost 0 bases, the J end lost 6 bases, and 10 bases lay between the germline ends. Germline V gives CDR1 SGHDT, CDR2 YYEEEE. This CDR3 has 14 residues. CDR3 loop: CASSLEAGPNEQFF. The CDR3 bases are TGTGCCAGCAGCTTGGAGGCGGGTCCCAATGAGCAGTTCTTC.

V gene TRBV5-1 combines with J gene TRBJ2-7; maybe TRBD1 (6 bases). CDR1 is SGHRS and CDR2 is YFSETQ in the germline V gene. Deletions cut 2 bases from V and 2 bases from J, with 14 bases between. The length of the CDR3 is 15 residues. The CDR3 is CASSLSPGTTYEQYF. CDR3 bases: TGCGCCAGCAGCTTATCGCCCGGGACAACCTACGAGCAGTACTTC. The variable domain in full, completed from reference TRBV5-1 and TRBJ2-7, reads KAGVTQTPRYLIKTRGQQVTLSCSPISGHRSVSWYQQTPGQGLQFLFEYFSETQRNKGNFPGRFSGRQFSNSRSEMNVSTLELGDSALYLCASSLSPGTTYEQYFGPGTRLTVT.

The chain couples TRBV14 to TRBJ2-1; 9 bases are a match to TRBD1. This CDR3 comprises 14 residues. The germline CDR1 and CDR2 sequences are SGHDN and FVKESK. With V trimmed by 4 bases and J by 7 bases, 5 bases remained unmatched. The CDR3 DNA reads TGTGCCAGCAGCCCGGACAGGGGAAGTAATGAGCAGTTCTTC. Translation: CASSPDRGSNEQFF.

This chain joins TRBV9 and TRBJ2-7, with a tentative D call TRBD1 (6 bases). Trimming stripped 3 bases from V and 3 bases from J, with 19 bases between. From germline, CDR1 is SGDLS and CDR2 YYNGEE. CDR3 length: 16 residues. The DNA of the CDR3 is TGTGCCAGCAGCGAAACTCCCGGGACAAACAGCTACGAGCAGTACTTC. Amino acid sequence: CASSETPGTNSYEQYF.

The chain uses TRBV18 and TRBJ2-2; D is unresolved. The CDR3 totals 14 residues. Germline CDR1 KGHSH, CDR2 LQKENI. Trimming left V 6 bases short and J 4 bases short, with 12 bases between. The CDR3 region has the DNA TGTGCCAGCTCCAACCCCGGGCTCACCGGGGAGCTGTTTTTT. It yields the protein CASSNPGLTGELFF.

As to this clone: This may be a read error, as it is one base from a much larger clone. The chain is built from TRBV7-2 and TRBJ2-7; no firm D call. The germline V gene has CDR1 SGHTA and CDR2 FQGNSA. Trimming took 5 bases from V and 0 from J, leaving 2 bases between them. The CDR3 is 11 residues long. DNA of the CDR3: TGTGCCAGCAGCACCTCCTACGAGCAGTACTTC. It yields the protein CASSTSYEQYF.

The genes are TRBV6-5 and TRBJ2-5; 15 bases match TRBD2. J lost 5 bases, V lost 5 bases, and 3 bases had no gene match. The CDR3 contains 15 residues. Germline CDR1 is MNHEY and CDR2 is SVGAGI. The CDR3 nucleotides read TGTGCCAGCAGTGGACTAGCGGGAGGGAGGGAGACCCAGTACTTC. Encoded protein: CASSGLAGGRETQYF.

The rearrangement joins TRBV28 to TRBJ2-1; D uncertain. Germline V gene lookup returns CDR1 MDHEN and CDR2 SYDVKM. V was trimmed by 3 bases and J by 0 bases, leaving 18 bases between them. The CDR3 loop spans 18 amino acids. CDR3 sequence: CASSFPDAPIPSYNEQFF. The CDR3 nucleotides are TGTGCCAGCAGTTTCCCCGATGCCCCTATTCCCTCCTACAATGAGCAGTTCTTC.

This chain links TRBV7-9 with TRBJ2-1; TRBD1 aligns across 9 bases. Germline V CDR1 and CDR2: SEHNR, FQNEAQ (reference sequence). CDR3 size: 14 residues. Trimming at V came to 5 bases and at J to 10 bases, leaving 9 bases not matched to a gene. Here the CDR3 DNA reads TGTGCCAGCAGCCCCGCGGGACAGGGAAACGAGCAGTTCTTC. This sequence encodes CASSPAGQGNEQFF.

The chain employs TRBV4-1 and TRBJ2-3, with a tentative D call TRBD1 (7 bases). The CDR3 consists of 16 residues. Per the germline V gene, CDR1 is MGHRA and CDR2 is YSYEKL. Between the trimmed V and J ends, which lost 1 base and 1 base, there was a span of 12 bases. CDR3 residues: CASSQARGERTDTQYF. The CDR3 DNA follows: TGCGCCAGCAGCCAAGCCAGGGGGGAGCGCACAGATACGCAGTATTTT.

Note on this clone: The same CDR3 is also encoded by other DNA sequences in this sample. J is TRBJ1-2 and V is TRBV7-9; unclear D gene. V lost 1 base to trimming and J lost 4 bases, with 7 bases between them. Germline CDR1 is SEHNR and CDR2 is FQNEAQ (reference sequence). This CDR3 is built from 13 residues. CDR3 DNA sequence: TGTGCCAGCAGCTTAGGTCAGATCTATGGCTACACCTTC. It is translated as CASSLGQIYGYTF.